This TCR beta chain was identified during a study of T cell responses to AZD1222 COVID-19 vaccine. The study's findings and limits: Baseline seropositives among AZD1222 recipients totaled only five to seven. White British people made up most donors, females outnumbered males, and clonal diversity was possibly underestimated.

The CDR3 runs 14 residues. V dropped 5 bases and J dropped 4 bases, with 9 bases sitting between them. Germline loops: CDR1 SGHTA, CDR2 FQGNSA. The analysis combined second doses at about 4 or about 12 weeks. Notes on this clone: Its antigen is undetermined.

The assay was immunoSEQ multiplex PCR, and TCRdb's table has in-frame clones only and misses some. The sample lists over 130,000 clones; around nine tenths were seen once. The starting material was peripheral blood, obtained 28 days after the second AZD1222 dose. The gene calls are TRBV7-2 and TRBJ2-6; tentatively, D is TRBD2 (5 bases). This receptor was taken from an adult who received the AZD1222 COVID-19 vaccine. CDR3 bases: TGTGCCAGCAGCCGGGGTGGCGGGGCCAACGTCCTGACTTTC. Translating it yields CASSRGGGANVLTF.